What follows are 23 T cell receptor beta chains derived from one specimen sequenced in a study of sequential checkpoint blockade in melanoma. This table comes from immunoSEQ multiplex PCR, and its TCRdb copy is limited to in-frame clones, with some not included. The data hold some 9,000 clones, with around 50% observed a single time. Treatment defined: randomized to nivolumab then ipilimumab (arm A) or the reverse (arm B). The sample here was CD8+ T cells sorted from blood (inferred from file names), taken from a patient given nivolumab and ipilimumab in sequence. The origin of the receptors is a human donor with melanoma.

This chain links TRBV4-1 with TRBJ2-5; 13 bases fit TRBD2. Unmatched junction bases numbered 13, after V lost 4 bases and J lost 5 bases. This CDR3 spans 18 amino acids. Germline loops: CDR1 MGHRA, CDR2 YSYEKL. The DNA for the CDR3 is TGCGCCAGCAGCCCTGGAACTAGCGGGGGGGACAGTTGGGAGACCCAGTACTTC. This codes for CASSPGTSGGDSWETQYF.

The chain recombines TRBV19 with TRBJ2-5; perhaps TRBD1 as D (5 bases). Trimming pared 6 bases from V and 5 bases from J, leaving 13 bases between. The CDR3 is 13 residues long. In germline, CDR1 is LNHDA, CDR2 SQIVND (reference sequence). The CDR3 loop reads CASRLTPGETQYF. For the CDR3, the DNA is TGTGCCAGTAGACTTACACCAGGGGAGACCCAGTACTTC.

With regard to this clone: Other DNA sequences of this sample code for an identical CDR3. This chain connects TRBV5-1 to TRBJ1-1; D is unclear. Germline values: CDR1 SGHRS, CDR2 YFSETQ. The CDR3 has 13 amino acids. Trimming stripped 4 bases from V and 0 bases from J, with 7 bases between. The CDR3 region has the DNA TGCGCCAGCAGCCCCATAGTGAACACTGAAGCTTTCTTT. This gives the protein CASSPIVNTEAFF.

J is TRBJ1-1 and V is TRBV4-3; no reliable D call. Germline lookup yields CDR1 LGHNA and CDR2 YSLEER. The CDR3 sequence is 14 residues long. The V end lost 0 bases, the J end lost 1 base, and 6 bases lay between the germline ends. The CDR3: CASSQDLENTEAFF. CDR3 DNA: TGCGCCAGCAGCCAAGATTTAGAGAACACTGAAGCTTTCTTT.

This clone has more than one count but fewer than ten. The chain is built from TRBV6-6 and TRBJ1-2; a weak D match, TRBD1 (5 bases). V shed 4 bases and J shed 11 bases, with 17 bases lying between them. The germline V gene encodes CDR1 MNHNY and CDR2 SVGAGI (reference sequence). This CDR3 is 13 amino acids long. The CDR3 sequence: CASSSAGGEGYTF. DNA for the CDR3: TGTGCCAGCAGTTCCGCGGGGGGAGAGGGTTACACCTTC.

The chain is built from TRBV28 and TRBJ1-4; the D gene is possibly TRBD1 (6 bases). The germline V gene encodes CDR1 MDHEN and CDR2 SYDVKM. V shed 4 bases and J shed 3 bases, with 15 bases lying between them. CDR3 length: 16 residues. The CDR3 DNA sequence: TGTGCCAGCAGTTCATTATCAGGGGTGGCTAATGAAAAACTGTTTTTT. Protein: CASSSLSGVANEKLFF.

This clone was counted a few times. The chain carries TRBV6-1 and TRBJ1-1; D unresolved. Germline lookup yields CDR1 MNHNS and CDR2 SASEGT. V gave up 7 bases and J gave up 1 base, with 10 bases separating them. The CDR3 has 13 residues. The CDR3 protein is CASTTAKNTEAFF. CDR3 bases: TGTGCCAGCACAACAGCTAAGAACACTGAAGCTTTCTTT.

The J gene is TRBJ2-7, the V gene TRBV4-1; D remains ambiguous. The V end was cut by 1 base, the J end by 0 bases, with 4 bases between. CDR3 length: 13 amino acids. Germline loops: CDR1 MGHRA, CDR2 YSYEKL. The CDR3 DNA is TGCGCCAGCAGCCAAGGGGCCTCCTACGAGCAGTACTTC. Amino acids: CASSQGASYEQYF.

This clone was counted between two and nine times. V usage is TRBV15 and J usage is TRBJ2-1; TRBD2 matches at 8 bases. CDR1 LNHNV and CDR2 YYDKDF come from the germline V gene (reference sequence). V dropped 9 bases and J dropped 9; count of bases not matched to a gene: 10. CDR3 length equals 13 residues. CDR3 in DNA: TGTGCCACGGGGCCGGGGGGGCAGGGTGAGCAGTTCTTC. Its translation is CATGPGGQGEQFF.

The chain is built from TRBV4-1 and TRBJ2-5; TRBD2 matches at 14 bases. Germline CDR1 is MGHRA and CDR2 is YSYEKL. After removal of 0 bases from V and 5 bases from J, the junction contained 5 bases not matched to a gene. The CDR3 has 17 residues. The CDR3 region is CASSQDRLAGGLETQYF. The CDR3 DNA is TGCGCCAGCAGCCAAGATAGACTAGCGGGGGGGCTGGAGACCCAGTACTTC.

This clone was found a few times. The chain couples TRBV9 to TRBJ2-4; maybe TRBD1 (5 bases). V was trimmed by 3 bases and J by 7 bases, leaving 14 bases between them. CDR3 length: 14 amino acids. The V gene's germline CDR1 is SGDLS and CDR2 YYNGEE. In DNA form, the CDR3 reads TGTGCCAGCAGCGGGTTTGAAGGGGCCAACATTCAGTACTTC. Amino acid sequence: CASSGFEGANIQYF.

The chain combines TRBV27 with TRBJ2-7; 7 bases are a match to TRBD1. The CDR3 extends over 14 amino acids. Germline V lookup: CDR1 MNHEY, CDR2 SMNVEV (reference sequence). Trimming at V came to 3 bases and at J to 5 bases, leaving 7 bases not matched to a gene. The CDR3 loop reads CASSFLGGMDEQYF. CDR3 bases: TGTGCCAGCAGTTTTCTAGGGGGCATGGACGAGCAGTACTTC.

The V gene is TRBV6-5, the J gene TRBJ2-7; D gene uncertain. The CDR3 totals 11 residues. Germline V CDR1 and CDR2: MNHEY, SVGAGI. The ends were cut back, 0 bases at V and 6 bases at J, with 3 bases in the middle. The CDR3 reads CASSYSLEQYF. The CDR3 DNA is TGTGCCAGCAGTTACTCCCTCGAGCAGTACTTC.

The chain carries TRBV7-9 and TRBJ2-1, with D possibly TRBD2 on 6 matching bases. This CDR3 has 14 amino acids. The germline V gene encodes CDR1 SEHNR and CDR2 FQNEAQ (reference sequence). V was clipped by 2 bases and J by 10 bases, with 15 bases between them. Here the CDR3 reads CASSLRRGLEEQFF. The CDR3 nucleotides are TGTGCCAGCAGCTTAAGACGGGGGTTGGAGGAGCAGTTCTTC.

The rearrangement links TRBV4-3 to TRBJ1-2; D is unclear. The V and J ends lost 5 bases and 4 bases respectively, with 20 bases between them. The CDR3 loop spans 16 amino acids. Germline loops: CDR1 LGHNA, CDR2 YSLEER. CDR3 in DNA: TGCGCCAGCAGCTACCGGAGTCGGGGTAACGGCTATGGCTACACCTTC. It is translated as CASSYRSRGNGYGYTF.

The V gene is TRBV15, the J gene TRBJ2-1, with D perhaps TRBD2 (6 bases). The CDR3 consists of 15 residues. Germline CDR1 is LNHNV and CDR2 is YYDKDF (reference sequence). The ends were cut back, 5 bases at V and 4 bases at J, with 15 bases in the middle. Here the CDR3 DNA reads TGTGCCACCAGCGGGGACTCGCCCCCTTACAATGAGCAGTTCTTC. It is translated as CATSGDSPPYNEQFF.

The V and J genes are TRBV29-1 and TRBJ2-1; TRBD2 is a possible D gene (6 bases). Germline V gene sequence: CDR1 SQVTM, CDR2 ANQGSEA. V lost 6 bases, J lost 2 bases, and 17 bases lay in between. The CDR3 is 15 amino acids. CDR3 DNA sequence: TGCAGCGTCGATACTAGCCCGAAAACCTACAATGAGCAGTTCTTC. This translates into CSVDTSPKTYNEQFF.

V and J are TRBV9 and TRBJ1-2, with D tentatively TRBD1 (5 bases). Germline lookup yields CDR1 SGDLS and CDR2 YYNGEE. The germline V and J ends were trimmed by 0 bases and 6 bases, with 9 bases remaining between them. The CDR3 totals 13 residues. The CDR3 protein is CASSVGDSHGYTF. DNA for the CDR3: TGTGCCAGCAGCGTAGGGGACTCCCATGGCTACACCTTC. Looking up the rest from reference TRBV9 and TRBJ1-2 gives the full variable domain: DSGVTQTPKHLITATGQRVTLRCSPRSGDLSVYWYQQSLDQGLQFLIQYYNGEERAKGNILERFSAQQFPDLHSELNLSSLELGDSALYFCASSVGDSHGYTFGSGTRLTVV.

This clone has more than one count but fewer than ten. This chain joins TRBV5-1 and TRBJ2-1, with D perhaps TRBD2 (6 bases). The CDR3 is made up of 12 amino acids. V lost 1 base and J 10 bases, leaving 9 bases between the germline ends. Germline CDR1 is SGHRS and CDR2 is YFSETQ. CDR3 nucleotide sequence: TGCGCCAGCAGCTTGACTAGCCGGGAGCAGTTCTTC. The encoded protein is CASSLTSREQFF. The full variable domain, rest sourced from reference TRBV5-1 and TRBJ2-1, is KAGVTQTPRYLIKTRGQQVTLSCSPISGHRSVSWYQQTPGQGLQFLFEYFSETQRNKGNFPGRFSGRQFSNSRSEMNVSTLELGDSALYLCASSLTSREQFFGPGTRLTVL.

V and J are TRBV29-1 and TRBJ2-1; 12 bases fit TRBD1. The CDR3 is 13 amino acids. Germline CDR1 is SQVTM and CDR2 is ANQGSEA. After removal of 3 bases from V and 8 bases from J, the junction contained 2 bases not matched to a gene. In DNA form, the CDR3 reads TGCAGCGTTGAGGGACAGGGGGCGTATGAGCAGTTCTTC. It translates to CSVEGQGAYEQFF.

The CDR3 coding sequence is TGTGCCAGCAGCATATTAGCGGGGGGAAGCACAGATACGCAGTATTTT. Translated, it gives CASSILAGGSTDTQYF. The genes are TRBV9 and TRBJ2-3; 10 bases fit TRBD2. The J segment lost 0 bases and the V segment lost 4 bases, leaving 5 bases of the junction unmatched. The CDR3 length is 16 residues. Germline lookup yields CDR1 SGDLS and CDR2 YYNGEE.

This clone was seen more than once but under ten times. The CDR3 loop is CASSQDQAVGRTQYF. CDR3 DNA sequence: TGCGCCAGCAGCCAAGATCAAGCGGTGGGTCGGACCCAGTACTTC. The chain employs TRBV4-3 and TRBJ2-5, with D maybe TRBD2 (5 bases). Germline CDR1 reads LGHNA; CDR2 reads YSLEER. V was pared by 0 bases and J by 7 bases, with 15 bases between. The CDR3 runs 15 residues.

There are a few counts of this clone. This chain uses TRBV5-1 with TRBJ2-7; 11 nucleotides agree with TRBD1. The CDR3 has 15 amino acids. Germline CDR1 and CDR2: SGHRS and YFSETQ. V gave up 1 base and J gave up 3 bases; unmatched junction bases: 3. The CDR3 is CASSLSGTGGYEQYF. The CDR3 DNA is TGCGCCAGCAGCTTGTCGGGGACAGGGGGCTACGAGCAGTACTTC.